Only one count was recorded for the clone carrying this T cell receptor (beta chain). CDR1 is SGHAT, CDR2 FQDESV, per germline (reference sequence). V dropped 1 base and J dropped 4 bases, with 11 bases sitting between them. This CDR3 has 15 residues. The sample originates from a study of blood T cell repertoires in COVID-19. Across the study: Italy, Spain and the United States were the sources of the convalescent and acute COVID-19 samples. The cDNA or gDNA used as material had been derived from T cells, B-cell-depleted T cells, or PBMCs.

Original processing methods: Nucleated cell counts were estimated from reference gene primer amplification. TCRdb's copy holds only in-frame clones and misses some; the assay was immunoSEQ multiplex PCR. V and J calls and clone size are those listed in that table; D and trimming were worked out from the DNA. The sample records some 150,000 clones, roughly 80% being singletons. This rearrangement joins TRBV11-1 to TRBJ2-1; D not resolved. Sequenced input: peripheral blood. The sequence was collected from a human donor in a cohort sampled during active COVID-19. DNA of the CDR3: TGTGCCAGCAGCTTAGACACAGACCGATACAATGAGCAGTTCTTC. As protein: CASSLDTDRYNEQFF.